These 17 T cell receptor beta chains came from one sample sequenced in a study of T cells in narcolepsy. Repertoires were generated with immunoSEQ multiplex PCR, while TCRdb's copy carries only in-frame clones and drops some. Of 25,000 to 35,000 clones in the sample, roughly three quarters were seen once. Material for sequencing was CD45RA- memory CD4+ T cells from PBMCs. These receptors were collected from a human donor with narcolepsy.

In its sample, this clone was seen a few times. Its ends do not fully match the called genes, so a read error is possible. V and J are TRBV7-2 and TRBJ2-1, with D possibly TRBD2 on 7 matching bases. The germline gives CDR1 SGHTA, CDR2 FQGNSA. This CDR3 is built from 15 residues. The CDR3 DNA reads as TGCGCCAGCAGGGGAAAAGGACTAGGCGACAATGAGCAGTTCTTC. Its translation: CASRGKGLGDNEQFF.

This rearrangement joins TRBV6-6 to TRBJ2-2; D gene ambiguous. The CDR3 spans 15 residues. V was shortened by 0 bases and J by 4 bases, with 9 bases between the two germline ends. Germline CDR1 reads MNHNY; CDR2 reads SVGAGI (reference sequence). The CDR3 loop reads CASSYSVSLTGELFF. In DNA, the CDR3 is TGTGCCAGCAGTTACTCGGTGAGCCTCACCGGGGAGCTGTTTTTT.

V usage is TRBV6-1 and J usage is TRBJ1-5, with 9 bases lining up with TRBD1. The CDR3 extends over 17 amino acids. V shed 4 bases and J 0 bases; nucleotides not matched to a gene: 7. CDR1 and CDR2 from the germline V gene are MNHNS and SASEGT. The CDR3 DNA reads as TGTGCCAGCAGTGTTGGACAGGGGCTGAATAGCAATCAGCCCCAGCATTTT. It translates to CASSVGQGLNSNQPQHF.

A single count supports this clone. The CDR3 DNA is TGTGCCAGCAGCTTAGTCAGTAGCGGCCCCACAGATACGCAGTATTTT. Its translation is CASSLVSSGPTDTQYF. The chain has TRBV7-2 and TRBJ2-3; maybe TRBD2 (6 bases). In germline, CDR1 is SGHTA, CDR2 FQGNSA. This CDR3 spans 16 amino acids. V was clipped by 1 base and J by 2 bases, with 13 bases between them.

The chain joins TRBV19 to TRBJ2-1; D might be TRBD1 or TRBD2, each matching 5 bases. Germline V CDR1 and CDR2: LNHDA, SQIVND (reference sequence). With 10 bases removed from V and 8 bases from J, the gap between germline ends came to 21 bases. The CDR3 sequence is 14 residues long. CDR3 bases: TGTGCCACTTACGATTTTCAGGGACGGGATGAGCAGTTCTTC. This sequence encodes CATYDFQGRDEQFF.

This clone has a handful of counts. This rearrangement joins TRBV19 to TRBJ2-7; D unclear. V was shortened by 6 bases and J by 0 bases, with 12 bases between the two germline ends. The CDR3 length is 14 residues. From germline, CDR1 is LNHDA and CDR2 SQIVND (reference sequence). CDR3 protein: CASRGNPPSYEQYF. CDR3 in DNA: TGTGCCAGTAGAGGCAACCCTCCCTCCTACGAGCAGTACTTC.

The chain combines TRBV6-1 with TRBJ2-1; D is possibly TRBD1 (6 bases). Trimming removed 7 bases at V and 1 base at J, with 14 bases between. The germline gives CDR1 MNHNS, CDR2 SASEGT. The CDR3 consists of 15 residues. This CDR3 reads CASTLRDNSYNEQFF. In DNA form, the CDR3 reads TGTGCCAGCACCCTTAGGGACAATTCCTACAATGAGCAGTTCTTC.

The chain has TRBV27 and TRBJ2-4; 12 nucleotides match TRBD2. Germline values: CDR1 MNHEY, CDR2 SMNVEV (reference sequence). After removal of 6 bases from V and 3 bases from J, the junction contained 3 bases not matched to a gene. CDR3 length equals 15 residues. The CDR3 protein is CASRRTSGIKNIQYF. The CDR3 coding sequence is TGTGCCAGCAGACGGACTAGCGGGATCAAAAACATTCAGTACTTC.

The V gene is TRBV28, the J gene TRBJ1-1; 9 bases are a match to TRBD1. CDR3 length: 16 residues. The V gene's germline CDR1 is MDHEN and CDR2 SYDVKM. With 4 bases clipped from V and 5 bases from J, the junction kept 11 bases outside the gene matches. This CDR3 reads CASSSPQGAVRTEAFF. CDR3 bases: TGTGCCAGCAGTTCCCCACAGGGGGCGGTGAGGACTGAAGCTTTCTTT.

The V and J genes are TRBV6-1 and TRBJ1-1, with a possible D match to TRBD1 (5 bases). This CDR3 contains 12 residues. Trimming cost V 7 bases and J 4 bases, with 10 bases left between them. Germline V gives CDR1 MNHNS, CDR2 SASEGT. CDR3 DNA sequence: TGTGCCAGCACGGGGGGGAGCACTGAAGCTTTCTTT. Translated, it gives CASTGGSTEAFF.

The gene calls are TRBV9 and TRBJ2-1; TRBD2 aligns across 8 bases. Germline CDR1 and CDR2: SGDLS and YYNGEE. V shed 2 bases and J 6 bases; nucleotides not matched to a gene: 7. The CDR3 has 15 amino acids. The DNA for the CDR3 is TGTGCCAGCAGCGTGTCAGCGGGAGCCCTCAATGAGCAGTTCTTC. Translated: CASSVSAGALNEQFF.

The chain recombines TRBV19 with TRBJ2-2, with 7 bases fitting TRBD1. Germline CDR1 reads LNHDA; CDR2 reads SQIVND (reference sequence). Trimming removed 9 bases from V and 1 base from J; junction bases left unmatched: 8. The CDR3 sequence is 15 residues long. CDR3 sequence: CASTKTGMNTGELFF. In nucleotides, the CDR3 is TGTGCCAGCACTAAGACAGGGATGAACACCGGGGAGCTGTTTTTT.

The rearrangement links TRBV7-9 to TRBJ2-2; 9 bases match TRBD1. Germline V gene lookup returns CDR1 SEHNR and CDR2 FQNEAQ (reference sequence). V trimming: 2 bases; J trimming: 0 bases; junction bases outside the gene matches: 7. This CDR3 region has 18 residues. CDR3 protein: CASSLRARDRANTGELFF. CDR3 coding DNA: TGTGCCAGCAGCTTAAGGGCCCGGGACAGGGCGAACACCGGGGAGCTGTTTTTT.

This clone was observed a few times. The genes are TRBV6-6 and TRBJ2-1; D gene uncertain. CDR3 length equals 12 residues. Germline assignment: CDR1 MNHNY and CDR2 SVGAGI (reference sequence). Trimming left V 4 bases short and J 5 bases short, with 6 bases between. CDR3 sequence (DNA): TGTGCCAGCAGTTCCGCCGACAATGAGCAGTTCTTC. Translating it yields CASSSADNEQFF.

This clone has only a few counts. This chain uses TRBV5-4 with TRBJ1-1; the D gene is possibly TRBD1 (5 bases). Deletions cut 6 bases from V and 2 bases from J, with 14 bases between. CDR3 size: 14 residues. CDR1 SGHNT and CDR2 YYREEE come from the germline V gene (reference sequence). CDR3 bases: TGTGCCAGCACTCGGTGGGACCGCAACACTGAAGCTTTCTTT. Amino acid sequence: CASTRWDRNTEAFF. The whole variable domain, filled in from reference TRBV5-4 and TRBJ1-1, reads ETGVTQSPTHLIKTRGQQVTLRCSSQSGHNTVSWYQQALGQGPQFIFQYYREEENGRGNFPPRFSGLQFPNYSSELNVNALELDDSALYLCASTRWDRNTEAFFGQGTRLTVV.

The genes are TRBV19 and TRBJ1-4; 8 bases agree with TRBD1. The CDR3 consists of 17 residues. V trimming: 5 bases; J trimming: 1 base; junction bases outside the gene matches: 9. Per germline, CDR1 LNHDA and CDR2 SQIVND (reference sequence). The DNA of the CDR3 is TGTGCCAGTAGTGTACCCAGGGGGCGGGTAACTAATGAAAAACTGTTTTTT. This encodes CASSVPRGRVTNEKLFF.

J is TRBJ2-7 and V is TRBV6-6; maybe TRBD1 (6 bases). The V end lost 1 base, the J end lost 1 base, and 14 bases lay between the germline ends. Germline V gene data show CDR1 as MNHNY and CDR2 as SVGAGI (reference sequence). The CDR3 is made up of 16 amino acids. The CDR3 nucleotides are TGTGCCAGCAGTTACTTGGGGACACTACGATCCTACGAGCAGTACTTC. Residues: CASSYLGTLRSYEQYF.